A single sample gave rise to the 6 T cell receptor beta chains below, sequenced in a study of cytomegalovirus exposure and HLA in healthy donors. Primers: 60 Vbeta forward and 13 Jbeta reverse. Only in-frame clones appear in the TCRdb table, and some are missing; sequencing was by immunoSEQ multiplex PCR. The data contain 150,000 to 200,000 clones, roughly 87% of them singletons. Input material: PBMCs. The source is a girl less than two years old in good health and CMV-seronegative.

The CDR3 reads CASTPNRAGNQPQHF. The CDR3 nucleotides are TGTGCCAGCACACCAAACAGGGCCGGGAATCAGCCCCAGCATTTT. The rearrangement joins TRBV6-1 to TRBJ1-5; TRBD1 is a possible D gene (6 bases). V was shortened by 7 bases and J by 4 bases, with 17 bases between the two germline ends. The germline gives CDR1 MNHNS, CDR2 SASEGT. The CDR3 loop spans 15 amino acids.

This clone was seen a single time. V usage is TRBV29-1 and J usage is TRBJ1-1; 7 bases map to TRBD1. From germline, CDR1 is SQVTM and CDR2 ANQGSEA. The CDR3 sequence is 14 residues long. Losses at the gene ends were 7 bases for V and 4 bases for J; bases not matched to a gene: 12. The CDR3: CSAGAGTVGTEAFF. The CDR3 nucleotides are TGCAGCGCGGGAGCCGGGACAGTCGGCACTGAAGCTTTCTTT.

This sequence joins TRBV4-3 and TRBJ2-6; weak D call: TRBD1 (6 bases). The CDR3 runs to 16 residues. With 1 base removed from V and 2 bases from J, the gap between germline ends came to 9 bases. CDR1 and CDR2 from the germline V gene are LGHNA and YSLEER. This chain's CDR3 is CASSQVYRAGANVLTF. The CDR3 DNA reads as TGCGCCAGCAGCCAAGTTTACAGGGCTGGGGCCAACGTCCTGACTTTC.

The CDR3 sequence: CASSWKQGTYNEQFF. DNA of the CDR3: TGTGCCAGCAGCTGGAAACAGGGGACCTACAATGAGCAGTTCTTC. The V gene is TRBV5-4, the J gene TRBJ2-1; 7 bases match TRBD1. The V gene's germline CDR1 is SGHNT and CDR2 YYREEE (reference sequence). The J segment lost 2 bases and the V segment lost 3 bases, leaving 5 bases of the junction unmatched. The CDR3 runs to 15 residues.

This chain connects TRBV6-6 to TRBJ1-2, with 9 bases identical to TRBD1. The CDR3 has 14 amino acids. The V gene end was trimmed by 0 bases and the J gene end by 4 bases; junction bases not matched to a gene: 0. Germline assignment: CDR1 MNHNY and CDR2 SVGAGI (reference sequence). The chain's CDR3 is CASSYSTGGYGYTF. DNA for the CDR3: TGTGCCAGCAGTTACTCGACAGGGGGCTATGGCTACACCTTC.

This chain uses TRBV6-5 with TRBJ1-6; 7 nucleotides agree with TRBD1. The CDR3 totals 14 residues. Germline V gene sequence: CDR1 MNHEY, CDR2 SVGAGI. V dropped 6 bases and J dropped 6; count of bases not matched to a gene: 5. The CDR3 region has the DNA TGTGCCAGCAGCCCACAGGGGACTAATTCACCCCTCCACTTT. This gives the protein CASSPQGTNSPLHF.